This TCR beta chain is drawn from a study of CD8 T cells in ankylosing spondylitis. TCRdb passed the 5' RACE reads through MiXCR, listing each CDR3 protein once. The data show about 160,000 distinct CDR3 sequences, around 17% seen once. Findings and limits, study-wide: Researchers reportedly found disease-linked clones significantly enriched in matched ankylosing spondylitis synovial fluid.

The length of the CDR3 is 13 residues. Germline assignment: CDR1 DFQATT and CDR2 SNEGSKA (reference sequence). Deletions cut 0 bases from V and 4 bases from J, with 9 bases between. This clonotype was seen repeatedly, ten times or more. Its antigen remains unknown. Sequenced input: blood, either unsorted or a sorted T cell fraction (not recorded which). The chain recombines TRBV20-1 with TRBJ1-2; D perhaps matches TRBD1 (5 bases). The origin of this receptor is a male donor with ankylosing spondylitis or in good health (not recorded which). CDR3 DNA sequence: TGCAGTGCTAGAGAGGGACGGCTCTATGGCTACACCTTC. This encodes CSAREGRLYGYTF.